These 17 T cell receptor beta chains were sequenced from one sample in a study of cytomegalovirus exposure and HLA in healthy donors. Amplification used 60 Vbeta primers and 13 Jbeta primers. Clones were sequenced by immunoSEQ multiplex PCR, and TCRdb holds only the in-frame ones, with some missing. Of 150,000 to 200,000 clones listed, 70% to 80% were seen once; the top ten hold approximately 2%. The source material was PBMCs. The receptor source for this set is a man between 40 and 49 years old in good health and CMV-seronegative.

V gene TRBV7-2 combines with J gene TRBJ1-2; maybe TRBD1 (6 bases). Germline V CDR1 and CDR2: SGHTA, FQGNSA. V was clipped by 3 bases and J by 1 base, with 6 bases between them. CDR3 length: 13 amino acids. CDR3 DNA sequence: TGTGCCAGCAGCTTGGACAGTAACTATGGCTACACCTTC. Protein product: CASSLDSNYGYTF.

The CDR3 DNA is TGCGCCAGCAGCAGGTGGACTAGCGGGAGGGCCGAACCCACAGATACGCAGTATTTT. Protein product: CASSRWTSGRAEPTDTQYF. The chain uses TRBV5-1 and TRBJ2-3, with 15 bases matching TRBD2. The CDR3 is 19 amino acids. Per the germline V gene, CDR1 is SGHRS and CDR2 is YFSETQ. Trimming removed 4 bases from V and 2 bases from J; junction bases left unmatched: 11.

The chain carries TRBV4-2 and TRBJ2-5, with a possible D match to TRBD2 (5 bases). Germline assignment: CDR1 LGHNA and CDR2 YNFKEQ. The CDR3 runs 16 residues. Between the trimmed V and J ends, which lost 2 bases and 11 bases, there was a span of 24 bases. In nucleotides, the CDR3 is TGTGCCAGCAGCCAAAGGGCTAAGGATCAGCCGAGGGAGCAGTACTTC. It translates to CASSQRAKDQPREQYF.

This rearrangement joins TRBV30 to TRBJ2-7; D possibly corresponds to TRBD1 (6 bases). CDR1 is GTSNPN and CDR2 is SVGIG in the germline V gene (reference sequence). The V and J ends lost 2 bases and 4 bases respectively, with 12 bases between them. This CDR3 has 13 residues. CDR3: CAWSSTGLYEQYF. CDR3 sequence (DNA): TGTGCCTGGAGTTCGACAGGACTTTACGAGCAGTACTTC. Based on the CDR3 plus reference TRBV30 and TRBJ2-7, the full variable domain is SQTIHQWPATLVQPVGSPLSLECTVEGTSNPNLYWYRQAAGRGLQLLFYSVGIGQISSEVPQNLSASRPQDRQFILSSKKLLLSDSGFYLCAWSSTGLYEQYFGPGTRLTVT.

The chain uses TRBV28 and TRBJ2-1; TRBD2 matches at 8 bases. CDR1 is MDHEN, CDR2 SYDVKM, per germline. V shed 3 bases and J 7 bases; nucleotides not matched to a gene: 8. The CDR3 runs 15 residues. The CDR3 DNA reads TGTGCCAGCAGTTTTGGCGGGAGGCCCTCTAATGAGCAGTTCTTC. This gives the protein CASSFGGRPSNEQFF.

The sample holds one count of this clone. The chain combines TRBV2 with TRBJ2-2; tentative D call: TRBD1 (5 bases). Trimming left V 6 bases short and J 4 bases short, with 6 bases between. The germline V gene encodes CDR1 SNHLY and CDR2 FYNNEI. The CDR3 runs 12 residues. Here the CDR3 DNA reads TGTGCCAGCAGAGGGGTCACCGGGGAGCTGTTTTTT. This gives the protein CASRGVTGELFF.

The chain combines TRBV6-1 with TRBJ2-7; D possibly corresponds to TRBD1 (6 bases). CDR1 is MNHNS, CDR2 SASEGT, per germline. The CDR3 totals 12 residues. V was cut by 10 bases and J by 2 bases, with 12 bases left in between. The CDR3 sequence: CATQGRTYEQYF. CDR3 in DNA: TGTGCCACACAGGGAAGGACCTACGAGCAGTACTTC.

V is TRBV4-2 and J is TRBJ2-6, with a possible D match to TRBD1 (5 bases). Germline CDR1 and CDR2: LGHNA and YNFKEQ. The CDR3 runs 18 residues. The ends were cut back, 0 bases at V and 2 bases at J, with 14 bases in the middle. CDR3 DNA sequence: TGTGCCAGCAGCCAAGAGGGGCAGGTTGCGACTGGGGCCAACGTCCTGACTTTC. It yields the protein CASSQEGQVATGANVLTF.

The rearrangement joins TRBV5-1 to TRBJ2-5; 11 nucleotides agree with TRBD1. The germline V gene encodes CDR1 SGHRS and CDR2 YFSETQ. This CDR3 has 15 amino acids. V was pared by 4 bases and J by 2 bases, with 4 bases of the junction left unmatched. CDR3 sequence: CASSPGQGDQETQYF. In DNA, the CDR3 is TGCGCCAGCAGCCCGGGACAGGGGGATCAAGAGACCCAGTACTTC.

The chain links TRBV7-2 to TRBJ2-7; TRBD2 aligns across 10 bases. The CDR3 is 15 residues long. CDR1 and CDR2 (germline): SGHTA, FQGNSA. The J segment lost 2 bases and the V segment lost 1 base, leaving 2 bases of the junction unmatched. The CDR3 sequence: CASSLGLAGTYEQYF. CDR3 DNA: TGTGCCAGCAGCTTAGGACTAGCGGGTACCTACGAGCAGTACTTC.

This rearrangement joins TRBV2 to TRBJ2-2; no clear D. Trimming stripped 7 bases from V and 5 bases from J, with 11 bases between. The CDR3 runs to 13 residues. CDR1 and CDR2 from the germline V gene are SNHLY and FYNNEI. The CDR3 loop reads CASKEYGTGELFF. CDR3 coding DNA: TGTGCCAGCAAGGAATACGGGACCGGGGAGCTGTTTTTT.

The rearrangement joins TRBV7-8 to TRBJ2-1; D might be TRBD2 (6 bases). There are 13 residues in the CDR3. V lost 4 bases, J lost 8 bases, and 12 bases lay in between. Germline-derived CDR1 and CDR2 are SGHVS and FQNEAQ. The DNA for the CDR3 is TGTGCCAGCAGCTCAAGGAGGGTCGATGAGCAGTTCTTC. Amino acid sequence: CASSSRRVDEQFF.

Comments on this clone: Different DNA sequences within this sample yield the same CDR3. The CDR3 region has the DNA TGTGCCAGCAGTCCCTCTTCCGGAAACACCATATATTTT. Translating gives CASSPSSGNTIYF. The V gene is TRBV7-2, the J gene TRBJ1-3; D is unclear. Germline values: CDR1 SGHTA, CDR2 FQGNSA. V lost 6 bases, J lost 4 bases, and 10 bases lay in between. The CDR3 is 13 residues long.

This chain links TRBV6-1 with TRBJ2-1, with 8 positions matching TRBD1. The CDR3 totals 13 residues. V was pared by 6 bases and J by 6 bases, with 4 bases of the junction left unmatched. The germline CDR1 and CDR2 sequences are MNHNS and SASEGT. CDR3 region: CASRGTGGNEQFF. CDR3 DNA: TGTGCCAGCAGGGGGACAGGAGGCAATGAGCAGTTCTTC.

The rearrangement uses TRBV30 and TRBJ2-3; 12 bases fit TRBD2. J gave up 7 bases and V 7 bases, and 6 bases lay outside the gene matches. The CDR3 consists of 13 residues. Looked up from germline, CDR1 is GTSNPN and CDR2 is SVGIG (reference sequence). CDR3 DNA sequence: TGTGCCTCCACTAGCGGGGGGCGAAATACGCAGTATTTT. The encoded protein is CASTSGGRNTQYF.

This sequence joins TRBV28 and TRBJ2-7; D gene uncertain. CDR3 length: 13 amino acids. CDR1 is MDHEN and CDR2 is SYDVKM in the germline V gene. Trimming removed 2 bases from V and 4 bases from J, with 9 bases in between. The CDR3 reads CASSLTVQYEQYF. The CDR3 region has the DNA TGTGCCAGCAGTTTAACTGTCCAATACGAGCAGTACTTC.

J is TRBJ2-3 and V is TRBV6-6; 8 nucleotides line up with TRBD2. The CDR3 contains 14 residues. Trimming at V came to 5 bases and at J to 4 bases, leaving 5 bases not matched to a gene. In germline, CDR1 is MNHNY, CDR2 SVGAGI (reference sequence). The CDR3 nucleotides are TGTGCCAGCAGTCCGCAGACTAGCGCAGATACGCAGTATTTT. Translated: CASSPQTSADTQYF.